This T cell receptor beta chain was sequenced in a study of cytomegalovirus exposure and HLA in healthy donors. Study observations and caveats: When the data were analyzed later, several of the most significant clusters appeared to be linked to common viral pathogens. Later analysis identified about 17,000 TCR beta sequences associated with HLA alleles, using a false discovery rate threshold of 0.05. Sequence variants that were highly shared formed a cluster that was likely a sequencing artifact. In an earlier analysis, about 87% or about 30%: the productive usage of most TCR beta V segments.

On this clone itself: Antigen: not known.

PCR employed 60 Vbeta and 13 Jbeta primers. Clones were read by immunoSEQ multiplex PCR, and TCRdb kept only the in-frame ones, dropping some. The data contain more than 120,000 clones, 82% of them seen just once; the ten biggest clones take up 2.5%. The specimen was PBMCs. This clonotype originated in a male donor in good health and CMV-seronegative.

CDR3 in amino acids: CASSRDRGNQPQHF. DNA for the CDR3: TGTGCCAGCAGTAGGGACAGGGGCAATCAGCCCCAGCATTTT. The rearrangement joins TRBV6-5 to TRBJ1-5, with 9 positions matching TRBD1. J was trimmed by 2 bases and V by 5 bases; bases with no gene match: 1. The CDR3 is 14 residues long. Germline V gene data show CDR1 as MNHEY and CDR2 as SVGAGI.